This passage covers 23 T cell receptor beta chains from one sample sequenced in a study of shared clonotypes between healthy human individuals. Sequencing used immunoSEQ multiplex PCR; TCRdb keeps in-frame clones, though not all of them. The data show about 990,000 clones, with 75% to 80% seen just once and roughly 0.55% held by the top ten. What was sequenced was memory CD4+ T cells from PBMCs. Sample subset: CD45RA-negative fraction. Source of these receptors: a man between 18 and 35 years old in good health. Some clones in this sample may be carry-over from other donors' samples.

The chain combines TRBV7-3 with TRBJ2-1, with a tentative D call TRBD2 (5 bases). Trimming took off 1 base at V and 1 base at J, with 11 bases between the two ends. CDR3 length: 16 amino acids. Germline V gene data show CDR1 as SGHTA and CDR2 as FQGTGA. In DNA, the CDR3 is TGTGCCAGCAGCTTAAATGCCGGAGGATCCTACAATGAGCAGTTCTTC. This codes for CASSLNAGGSYNEQFF.

The rearrangement links TRBV18 to TRBJ1-5, with TRBD1 matching over 10 bases. Germline CDR1 and CDR2: KGHSH and LQKENI. The CDR3 is 15 amino acids. The V and J ends lost 5 bases and 2 bases, in that order; junction bases with no gene match: 3. This CDR3 reads CASSEGTGGNQPQHF. As DNA, the CDR3 is TGTGCCAGCTCAGAGGGGACAGGGGGCAATCAGCCCCAGCATTTT.

Worth noting for this clone: A read error is likely here: a far larger clone is one base away. The V call is TRBV29-1, the J call TRBJ1-2; D not certain. CDR3 size: 11 residues. CDR1 and CDR2 (germline): SQVTM, ANQGSEA. Trimming removed 7 bases from V and 2 bases from J, with 8 bases in between. In DNA form, the CDR3 reads TGCAGCGGGTCCTCAAACTATGGCTACACCTTC. Translation gives CSGSSNYGYTF.

This clone was detected only once. The V gene is TRBV11-2, the J gene TRBJ2-1; 10 bases match TRBD2. Germline CDR1 and CDR2: SGHAT and FQNNGV. This CDR3 region has 15 residues. J lost 4 bases, V lost 5 bases, and 5 bases had no gene match. DNA for the CDR3: TGTGCCAGCAGCCCTAGCGGGAGTAGTTACAATGAGCAGTTCTTC. This sequence encodes CASSPSGSSYNEQFF.

The gene calls are TRBV5-1 and TRBJ2-7, with 7 bases aligning to TRBD1. This CDR3 contains 14 residues. The V segment lost 3 bases and the J segment 3 bases; nucleotides outside the gene matches: 6. In germline, CDR1 is SGHRS, CDR2 YFSETQ. This CDR3 is CASSYSGTDYEQYF. The CDR3 nucleotides are TGCGCCAGCAGCTATTCCGGGACAGACTACGAGCAGTACTTC. The complete variable domain, with remaining parts taken from reference TRBV5-1 and TRBJ2-7, reads KAGVTQTPRYLIKTRGQQVTLSCSPISGHRSVSWYQQTPGQGLQFLFEYFSETQRNKGNFPGRFSGRQFSNSRSEMNVSTLELGDSALYLCASSYSGTDYEQYFGPGTRLTVT.

In its sample, this clone was seen many times. The chain uses TRBV13 and TRBJ2-5, with D hard to call. V gave up 4 bases and J gave up 5 bases, with 11 bases separating them. Germline V CDR1 and CDR2: PRHDT, FYEKMQ (reference sequence). The CDR3 is made up of 13 amino acids. This chain's CDR3 is CASSSPARETQYF. CDR3 in DNA: TGTGCCAGCAGCTCCCCCGCCAGGGAGACCCAGTACTTC.

This clone came up a few times. The gene calls are TRBV30 and TRBJ1-2; tentatively, D is TRBD1 (5 bases). Per germline, CDR1 GTSNPN and CDR2 SVGIG (reference sequence). V gave up 1 base and J gave up 3 bases, with 12 bases separating them. This CDR3 spans 14 amino acids. The CDR3 sequence: CAWSGGTGYYGYTF. CDR3 DNA sequence: TGTGCCTGGAGTGGGGGGACGGGGTACTATGGCTACACCTTC.

The J gene is TRBJ2-2, the V gene TRBV6-1; no firm D call. Looked up from germline, CDR1 is MNHNS and CDR2 is SASEGT. This CDR3 spans 12 amino acids. The V and J ends lost 4 bases and 3 bases respectively, with 3 bases between them. CDR3 protein: CASSVYTGELFF. DNA for the CDR3: TGTGCCAGCAGTGTTTACACCGGGGAGCTGTTTTTT.

This clone was picked up a small number of times. The chain uses TRBV7-2 and TRBJ1-5, with 9 bases identical to TRBD1. V lost 5 bases, J lost 6 bases, and 8 bases stayed unmatched. This CDR3 comprises 15 residues. Germline values: CDR1 SGHTA, CDR2 FQGNSA. The CDR3 reads CASSTGQGSRQPQHF. DNA for the CDR3: TGTGCCAGCAGCACGGGACAGGGAAGTCGTCAGCCCCAGCATTTT.

The V call is TRBV6-5, the J call TRBJ2-7; TRBD1 matches 7 bases. The CDR3 runs 15 residues. Trimming at V came to 6 bases and at J to 3 bases, leaving 11 bases not matched to a gene. Germline V gene lookup returns CDR1 MNHEY and CDR2 SVGAGI. The CDR3 bases are TGTGCCAGCAGCGCCACGCCTCACAGGGGCTACGAGCAGTACTTC. This translates into CASSATPHRGYEQYF.

The chain has TRBV4-2 and TRBJ1-1; D perhaps matches TRBD1 (6 bases). Deletions cut 2 bases from V and 5 bases from J, with 12 bases between. The CDR3 is made up of 14 amino acids. The germline gives CDR1 LGHNA, CDR2 YNFKEQ. CDR3 DNA sequence: TGTGCCAGCAGCCAACCCCAAAGGGGGACTGAAGCTTTCTTT. Translating it yields CASSQPQRGTEAFF.

As for this clone: Other DNA sequences in the sample encode the same CDR3. The genes are TRBV28 and TRBJ2-1, with D unresolved. The CDR3 covers 12 residues. Per germline, CDR1 MDHEN and CDR2 SYDVKM. Trimming shortened V by 5 bases and J by 3 bases, and 5 bases separated the two germline ends. This chain's CDR3 is CASSLLYNEQFF. The DNA of the CDR3 is TGTGCCAGCAGTCTACTCTACAATGAGCAGTTCTTC.

Worth noting for this clone: The sample holds other DNA sequences that translate to the same CDR3. The chain combines TRBV5-1 with TRBJ2-7, with 8 bases fitting TRBD1. With 4 bases clipped from V and 2 bases from J, the junction kept 5 bases outside the gene matches. The CDR3 sequence is 14 residues long. Germline values: CDR1 SGHRS, CDR2 YFSETQ. The CDR3 DNA reads TGCGCCAGCAGCCCCGGACAGGGAGCCTACGAGCAGTACTTC. Protein sequence: CASSPGQGAYEQYF.

This clone has only a few counts. The chain is built from TRBV18 and TRBJ1-6; D remains unclear. The CDR3 length is 12 residues. Trimming removed 0 bases from V and 6 bases from J, with 0 bases in between. Germline V gene data show CDR1 as KGHSH and CDR2 as LQKENI. CDR3 protein: CASSPPNSPLHF. Written as DNA, the CDR3 is TGTGCCAGCTCACCACCTAATTCACCCCTCCACTTT.

CDR3 sequence reads: CASSFLSPAGSGNTIYF. The CDR3 region has the DNA TGTGCCAGCAGCTTTCTATCCCCTGCGGGCTCTGGAAACACCATATATTTT. The genes are TRBV7-9 and TRBJ1-3; D gene ambiguous. V was trimmed by 3 bases and J by 0 bases, leaving 15 bases between them. The CDR3 contains 17 residues. The germline V gene has CDR1 SEHNR and CDR2 FQNEAQ (reference sequence).

The CDR3 nucleotides read TGTGCCAGCAGCCAGGGGTGGCGGGATCAAGAGACCCAGTACTTC. Its translation: CASSQGWRDQETQYF. The V gene is TRBV4-2, the J gene TRBJ2-5; D may be TRBD2 (6 bases). Per germline, CDR1 LGHNA and CDR2 YNFKEQ. V was pared by 3 bases and J by 2 bases, with 13 bases between. The CDR3 spans 15 residues.

In regard to this clone: A far larger clone is off by one base, so a read error is likely. The chain employs TRBV6-6 and TRBJ2-7, with D hard to call. The CDR3 runs 11 residues. Germline values: CDR1 MNHNY, CDR2 SVGAGI (reference sequence). The CDR3 spells CASSNSYEQYF. As DNA, the CDR3 is TGTGCCAGCAGTAACTCCTACGAGCAGTACTTC.

This clone was seen a few times. The CDR3 DNA reads TGCGCCAGCAGCCAAGACCCAGGGATGGGTGGCTACACCTTC. It yields the protein CASSQDPGMGGYTF. This chain links TRBV4-3 with TRBJ1-2; D perhaps matches TRBD1 (5 bases). This CDR3 spans 14 amino acids. With 0 bases removed from V and 7 bases from J, the gap between germline ends came to 12 bases. Per germline, CDR1 LGHNA and CDR2 YSLEER.

V usage is TRBV2 and J usage is TRBJ2-4, with D hard to call. V lost 6 bases, J lost 4 bases, and 7 bases lay in between. The germline V gene has CDR1 SNHLY and CDR2 FYNNEI. The CDR3 loop spans 12 amino acids. CDR3 protein: CASRTLKNIQYF. The CDR3 bases are TGTGCCAGCAGGACTCTTAAAAACATTCAGTACTTC.

The chain is built from TRBV7-2 and TRBJ2-7; perhaps TRBD2 as D (5 bases). CDR1 and CDR2 (germline): SGHTA, FQGNSA. The CDR3 totals 14 residues. Trimming stripped 2 bases from V and 7 bases from J, with 15 bases between. CDR3 sequence reads: CASSLRSGAAEQYF. As DNA, the CDR3 is TGTGCCAGCAGCTTAAGGAGCGGCGCCGCGGAGCAGTACTTC. The variable domain in full, with the rest retrieved from reference TRBV7-2 and TRBJ2-7, is GAGVSQSPSNKVTEKGKDVELRCDPISGHTALYWYRQSLGQGLEFLIYFQGNSAPDKSGLPSDRFSAERTGGSVSTLTIQRTQQEDSAVYLCASSLRSGAAEQYFGPGTRLTVT.

J is TRBJ1-5 and V is TRBV4-3; tentatively, D is TRBD1 (5 bases). V was shortened by 0 bases and J by 3 bases, with 15 bases between the two germline ends. Germline CDR1 and CDR2: LGHNA and YSLEER. This CDR3 contains 17 residues. As DNA, the CDR3 is TGCGCCAGCAGCCAAGATTGGGGTGGGGGTTACAATCAGCCCCAGCATTTT. Amino acids: CASSQDWGGGYNQPQHF.

This rearrangement joins TRBV9 to TRBJ2-7; TRBD2 matches 11 bases. V lost 4 bases and J lost 3; bases outside the gene matches: 12. The CDR3 has 17 residues. The V gene's germline CDR1 is SGDLS and CDR2 YYNGEE. The CDR3 region is CASSQTVGTSGFYEQYF. CDR3 nucleotides: TGTGCCAGCAGCCAAACCGTGGGGACTAGCGGTTTCTACGAGCAGTACTTC.

This chain links TRBV28 with TRBJ1-5, with D possibly being TRBD1 (5 bases). V gave up 2 bases and J gave up 7 bases, with 15 bases separating them. CDR3 length: 15 amino acids. Germline V CDR1 and CDR2: MDHEN, SYDVKM. CDR3 sequence: CASSLSAGFGQPQHF. The CDR3 DNA follows: TGTGCCAGCAGTTTAAGCGCAGGGTTCGGGCAGCCCCAGCATTTT.